The sequence of this T cell receptor beta chain was determined in a study of OX40 agonist ivuxolimab in advanced cancers. Overall study findings and caveats: At 0.1 to 3.0 mg/kg and by week 6, clonal expansion occurred in CD4+ and CD8+ blood T cells. In a subset of nonresponders, normalized T-cell clonal expansion was also low.

Sampling of blood occurred at baseline, cycle 4 day 1, and cycle 7 day 1. A note on this clone: Its matching antigen is unknown.

There are 13 residues in the CDR3. Germline CDR1 and CDR2: MGHDK and SYGVNS. V lost 5 bases, J lost 4 bases, and 11 bases lay in between. TCRdb's table, derived via immunoSEQ multiplex PCR, lists solely in-frame clones and lacks some. Of 40,000 to 45,000 clones in the sample, about 86% were seen once. The chain combines TRBV25-1 with TRBJ1-1; D uncertain. The sample consisted of CD4+ or CD8+ T cells sorted from blood, taken in a trial of the OX40 agonist ivuxolimab. This receptor was obtained from an adult with an advanced solid tumor such as melanoma, head and neck, liver or kidney cancer. The CDR3 is CASSRPLGTEAFF. CDR3 coding DNA: TGTGCCAGCAGTCGCCCGTTGGGCACTGAAGCTTTCTTT.